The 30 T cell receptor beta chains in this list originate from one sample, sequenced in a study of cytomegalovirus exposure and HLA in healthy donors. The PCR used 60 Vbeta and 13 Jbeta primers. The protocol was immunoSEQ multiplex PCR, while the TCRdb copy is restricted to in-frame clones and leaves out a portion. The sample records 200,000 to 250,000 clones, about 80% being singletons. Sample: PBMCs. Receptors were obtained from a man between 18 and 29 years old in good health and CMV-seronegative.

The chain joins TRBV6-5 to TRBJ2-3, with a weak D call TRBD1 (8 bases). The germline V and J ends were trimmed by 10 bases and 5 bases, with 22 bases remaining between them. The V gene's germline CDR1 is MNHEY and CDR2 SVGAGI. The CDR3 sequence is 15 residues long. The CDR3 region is CATVPQGGAEDTQYF. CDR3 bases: TGTGCCACCGTCCCACAGGGGGGGGCGGAAGATACGCAGTATTTT.

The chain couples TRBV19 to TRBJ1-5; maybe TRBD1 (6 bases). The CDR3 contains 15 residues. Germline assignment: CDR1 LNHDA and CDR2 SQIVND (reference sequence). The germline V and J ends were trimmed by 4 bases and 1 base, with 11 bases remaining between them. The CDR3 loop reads CASSTTGQSNQPQHF. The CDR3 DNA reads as TGTGCCAGTAGTACGACCGGACAGAGCAATCAGCCCCAGCATTTT.

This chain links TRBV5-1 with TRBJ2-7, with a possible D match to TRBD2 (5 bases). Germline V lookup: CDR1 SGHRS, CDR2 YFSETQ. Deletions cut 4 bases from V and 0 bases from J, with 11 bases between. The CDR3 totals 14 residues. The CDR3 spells CASSRRGDSYEQYF. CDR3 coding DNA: TGCGCCAGCAGCCGACGGGGTGACTCCTACGAGCAGTACTTC.

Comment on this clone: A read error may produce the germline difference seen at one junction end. CDR3 nucleotide sequence: TGTGCCAGCAGCTCGCAGGGACAGTTGAACTTTTTT. Protein sequence: CASSSQGQLNFF. This sequence joins TRBV5-4 and TRBJ1-3, with TRBD1 identical over 7 bases. The CDR3 consists of 12 residues. Germline-derived CDR1 and CDR2 are SGHNT and YYREEE (reference sequence).

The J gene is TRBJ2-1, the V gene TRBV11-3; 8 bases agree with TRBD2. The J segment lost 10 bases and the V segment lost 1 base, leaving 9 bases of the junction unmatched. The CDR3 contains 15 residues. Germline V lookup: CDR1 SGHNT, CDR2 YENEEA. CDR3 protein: CASSLGGSGTREQFF. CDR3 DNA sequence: TGTGCCAGCAGCTTAGGGGGTAGCGGGACCCGAGAGCAGTTCTTC.

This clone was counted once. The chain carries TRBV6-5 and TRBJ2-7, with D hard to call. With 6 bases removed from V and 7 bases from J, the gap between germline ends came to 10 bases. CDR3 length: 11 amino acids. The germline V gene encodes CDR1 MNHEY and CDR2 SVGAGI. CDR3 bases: TGTGCCAGCAGCTCCATACAGGAGCAGTACTTC. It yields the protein CASSSIQEQYF.

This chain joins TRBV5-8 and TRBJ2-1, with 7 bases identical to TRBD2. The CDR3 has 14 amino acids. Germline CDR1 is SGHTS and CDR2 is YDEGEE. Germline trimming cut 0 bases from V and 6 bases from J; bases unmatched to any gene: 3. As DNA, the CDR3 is TGTGCCAGCAGCTTGGGGGACTATCCCAATGAGCAGTTCTTC. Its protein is CASSLGDYPNEQFF.

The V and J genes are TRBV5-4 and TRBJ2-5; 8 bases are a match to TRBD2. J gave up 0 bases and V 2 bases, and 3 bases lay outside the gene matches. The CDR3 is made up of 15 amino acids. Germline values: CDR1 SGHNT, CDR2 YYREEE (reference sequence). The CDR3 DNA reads TGTGCCAGCAGCTTCTTTAGCGGGAACCAAGAGACCCAGTACTTC. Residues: CASSFFSGNQETQYF.

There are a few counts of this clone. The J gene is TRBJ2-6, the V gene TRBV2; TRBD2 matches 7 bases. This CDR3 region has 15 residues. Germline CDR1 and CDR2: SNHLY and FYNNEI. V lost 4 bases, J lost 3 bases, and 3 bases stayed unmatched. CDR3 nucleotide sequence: TGTGCCAGCAGTGTTCGGGGGGTTGGGGCCAACGTCCTGACTTTC. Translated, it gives CASSVRGVGANVLTF.

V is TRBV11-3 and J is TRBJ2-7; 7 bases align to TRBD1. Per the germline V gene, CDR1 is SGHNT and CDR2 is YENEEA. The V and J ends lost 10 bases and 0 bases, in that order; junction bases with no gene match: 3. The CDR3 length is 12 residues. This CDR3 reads CATSGGSYEQYF. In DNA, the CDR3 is TGTGCCACCTCAGGGGGCTCCTACGAGCAGTACTTC.

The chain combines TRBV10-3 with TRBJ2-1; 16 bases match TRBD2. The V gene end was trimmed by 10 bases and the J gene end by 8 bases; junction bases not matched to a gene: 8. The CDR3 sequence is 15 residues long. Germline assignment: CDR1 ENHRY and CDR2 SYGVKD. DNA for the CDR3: TGTGCCACCAGGGGACTAGCGGGAGGGAACGATGAGCAGTTCTTC. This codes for CATRGLAGGNDEQFF.

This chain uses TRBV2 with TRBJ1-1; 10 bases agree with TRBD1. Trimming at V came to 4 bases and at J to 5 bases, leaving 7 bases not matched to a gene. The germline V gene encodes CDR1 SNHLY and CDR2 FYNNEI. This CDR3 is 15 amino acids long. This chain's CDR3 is CASSGPGQGSTEAFF. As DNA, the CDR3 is TGTGCCAGCAGTGGACCGGGACAGGGGAGTACTGAAGCTTTCTTT.

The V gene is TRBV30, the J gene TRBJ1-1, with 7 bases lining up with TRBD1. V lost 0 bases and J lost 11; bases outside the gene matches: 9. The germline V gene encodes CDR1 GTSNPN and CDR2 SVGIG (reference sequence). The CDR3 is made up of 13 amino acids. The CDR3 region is CAWSVGTPRGAFF. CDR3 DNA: TGTGCCTGGAGTGTCGGAACCCCCAGGGGGGCTTTCTTT.

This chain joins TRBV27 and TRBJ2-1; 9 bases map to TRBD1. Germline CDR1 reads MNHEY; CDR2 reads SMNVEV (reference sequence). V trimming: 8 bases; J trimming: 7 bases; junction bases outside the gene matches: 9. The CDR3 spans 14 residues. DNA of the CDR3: TGTGCCAGCGGAAGGGGACAGGGTCTTAATGAGCAGTTCTTC. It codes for CASGRGQGLNEQFF.

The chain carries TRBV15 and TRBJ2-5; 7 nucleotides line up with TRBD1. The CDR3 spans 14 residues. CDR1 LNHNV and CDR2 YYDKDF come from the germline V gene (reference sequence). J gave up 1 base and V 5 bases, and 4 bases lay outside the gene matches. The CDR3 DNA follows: TGTGCCACCAGCGCCCGGACAGGCCAAGAGACCCAGTACTTC. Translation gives CATSARTGQETQYF.

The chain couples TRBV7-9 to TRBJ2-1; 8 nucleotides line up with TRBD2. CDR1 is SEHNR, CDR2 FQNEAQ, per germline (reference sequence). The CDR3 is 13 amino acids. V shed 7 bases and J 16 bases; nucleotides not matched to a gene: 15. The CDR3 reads CASIGGSGGPRFF. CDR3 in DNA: TGTGCCAGCATCGGAGGCTCGGGAGGGCCGAGATTCTTC.

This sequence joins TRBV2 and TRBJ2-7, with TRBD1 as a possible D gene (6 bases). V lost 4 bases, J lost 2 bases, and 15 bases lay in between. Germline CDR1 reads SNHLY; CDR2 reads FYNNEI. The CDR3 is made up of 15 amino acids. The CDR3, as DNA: TGTGCCAGCAGTGGGGGGCTAGGGTTTACCTACGAGCAGTACTTC. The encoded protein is CASSGGLGFTYEQYF.

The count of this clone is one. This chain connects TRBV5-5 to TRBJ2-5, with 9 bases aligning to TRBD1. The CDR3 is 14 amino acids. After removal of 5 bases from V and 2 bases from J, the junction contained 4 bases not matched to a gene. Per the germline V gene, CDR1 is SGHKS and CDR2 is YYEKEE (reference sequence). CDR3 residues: CASRIGQGQETQYF. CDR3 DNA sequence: TGTGCCAGCAGGATTGGACAGGGGCAAGAGACCCAGTACTTC.

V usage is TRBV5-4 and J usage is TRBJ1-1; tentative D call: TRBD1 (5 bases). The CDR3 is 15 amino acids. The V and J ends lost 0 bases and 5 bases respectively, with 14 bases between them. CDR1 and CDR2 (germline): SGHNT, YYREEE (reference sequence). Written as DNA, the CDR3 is TGTGCCAGCAGCTTGGGACCCCCAGGGCGGACTGAAGCTTTCTTT. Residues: CASSLGPPGRTEAFF. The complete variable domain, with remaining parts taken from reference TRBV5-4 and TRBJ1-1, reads ETGVTQSPTHLIKTRGQQVTLRCSSQSGHNTVSWYQQALGQGPQFIFQYYREEENGRGNFPPRFSGLQFPNYSSELNVNALELDDSALYLCASSLGPPGRTEAFFGQGTRLTVV.

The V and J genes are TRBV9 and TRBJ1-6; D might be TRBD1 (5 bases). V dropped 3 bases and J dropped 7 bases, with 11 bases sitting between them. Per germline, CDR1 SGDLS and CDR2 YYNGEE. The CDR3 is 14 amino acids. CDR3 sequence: CASSAQTENSPLHF. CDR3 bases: TGTGCCAGCAGCGCTCAGACAGAAAATTCACCCCTCCACTTT. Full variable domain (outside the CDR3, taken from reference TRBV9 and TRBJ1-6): DSGVTQTPKHLITATGQRVTLRCSPRSGDLSVYWYQQSLDQGLQFLIQYYNGEERAKGNILERFSAQQFPDLHSELNLSSLELGDSALYFCASSAQTENSPLHFGNGTRLTVT.

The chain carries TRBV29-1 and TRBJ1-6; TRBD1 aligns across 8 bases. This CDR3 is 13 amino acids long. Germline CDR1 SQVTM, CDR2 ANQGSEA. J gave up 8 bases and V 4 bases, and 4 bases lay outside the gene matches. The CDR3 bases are TGCAGCGTTGCAGAGACAGGGGATTCACCCCTCCACTTT. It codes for CSVAETGDSPLHF.

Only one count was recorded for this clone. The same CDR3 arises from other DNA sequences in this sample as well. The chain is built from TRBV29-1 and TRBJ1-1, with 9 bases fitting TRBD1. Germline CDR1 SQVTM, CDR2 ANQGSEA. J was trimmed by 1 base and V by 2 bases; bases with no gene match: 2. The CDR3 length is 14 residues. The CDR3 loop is CSVEKGQGNTEAFF. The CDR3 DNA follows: TGCAGCGTTGAAAAGGGACAGGGGAACACTGAAGCTTTCTTT.

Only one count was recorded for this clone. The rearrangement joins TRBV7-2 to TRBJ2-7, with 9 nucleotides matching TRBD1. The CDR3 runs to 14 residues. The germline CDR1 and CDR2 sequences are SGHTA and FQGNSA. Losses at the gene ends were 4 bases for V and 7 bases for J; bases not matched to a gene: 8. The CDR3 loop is CASSSGTGRVEQYF. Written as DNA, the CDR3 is TGTGCCAGCAGCTCCGGGACAGGGAGGGTGGAGCAGTACTTC.

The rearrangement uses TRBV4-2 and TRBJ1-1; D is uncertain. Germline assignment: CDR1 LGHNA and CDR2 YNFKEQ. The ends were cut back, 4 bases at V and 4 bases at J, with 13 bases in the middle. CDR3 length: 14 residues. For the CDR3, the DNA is TGTGCCAGCAGCCTTGCAGTCGAGGGCACTGAAGCTTTCTTT. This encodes CASSLAVEGTEAFF.

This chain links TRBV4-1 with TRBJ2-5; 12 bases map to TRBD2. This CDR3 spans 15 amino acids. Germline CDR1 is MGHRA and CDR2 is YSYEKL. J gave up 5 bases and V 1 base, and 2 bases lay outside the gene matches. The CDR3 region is CASSQGLAGGETQYF. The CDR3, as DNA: TGCGCCAGCAGCCAAGGGCTAGCGGGAGGGGAGACCCAGTACTTC.

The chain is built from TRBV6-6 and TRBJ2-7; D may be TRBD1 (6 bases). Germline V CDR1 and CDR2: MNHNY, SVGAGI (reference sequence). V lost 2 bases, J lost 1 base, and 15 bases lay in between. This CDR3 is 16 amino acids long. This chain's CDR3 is CASSYGGQKASYEQYF. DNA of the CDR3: TGTGCCAGCAGTTACGGTGGACAGAAAGCATCCTACGAGCAGTACTTC.

CDR3: CASSPGSQETQYF. For the CDR3, the DNA is TGTGCCAGCTCACCAGGGAGCCAAGAGACCCAGTACTTC. The rearrangement links TRBV18 to TRBJ2-5, with D perhaps TRBD2 (5 bases). This CDR3 comprises 13 residues. V dropped 2 bases and J dropped 1 base, with 5 bases sitting between them. The V gene's germline CDR1 is KGHSH and CDR2 LQKENI.

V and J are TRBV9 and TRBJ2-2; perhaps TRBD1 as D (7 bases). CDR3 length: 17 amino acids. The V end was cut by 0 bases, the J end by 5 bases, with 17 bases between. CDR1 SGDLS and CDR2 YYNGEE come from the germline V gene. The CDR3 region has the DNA TGTGCCAGCAGCGTAGAGGGGGCCGGGGGCCGGACCGGGGAGCTGTTTTTT. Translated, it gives CASSVEGAGGRTGELFF.

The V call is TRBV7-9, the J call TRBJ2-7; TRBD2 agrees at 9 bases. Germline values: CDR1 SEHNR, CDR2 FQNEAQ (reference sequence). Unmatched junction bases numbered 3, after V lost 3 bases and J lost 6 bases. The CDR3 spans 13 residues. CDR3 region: CASSLGLAVEQYF. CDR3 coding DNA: TGTGCCAGCAGCTTGGGACTAGCTGTCGAGCAGTACTTC.

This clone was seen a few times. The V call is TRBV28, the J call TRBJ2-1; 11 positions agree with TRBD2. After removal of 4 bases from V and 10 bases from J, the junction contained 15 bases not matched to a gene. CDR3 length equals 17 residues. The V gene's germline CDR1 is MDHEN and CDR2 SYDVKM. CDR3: CASSSLLAGGASWEQFF. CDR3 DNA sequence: TGTGCCAGCAGTTCTTTGTTAGCGGGAGGGGCTAGTTGGGAGCAGTTCTTC.